Described below is a single T cell receptor beta chain sequence and its context. V gave up 0 bases and J gave up 4 bases, with 14 bases separating them. The CDR3 extends over 16 amino acids. Germline lookup yields CDR1 SGDLS and CDR2 YYNGEE. The sample belongs to a study of blood T cell repertoires in COVID-19. Method: immunoSEQ multiplex PCR; TCRdb's copy keeps in-frame clones and lacks some. The sample has approximately 40,000 clones, around 90% seen once. Sequencing input: peripheral blood. The sequence derives from a woman in her 70s with acute or convalescent COVID-19. The chain is built from TRBV9 and TRBJ2-1, with D unresolved. CDR3 coding DNA: TGTGCCAGCAGCGTAGGTGGAGATGAATTTTACAATGAGCAGTTCTTC. It codes for CASSVGGDEFYNEQFF.